Each of the 27 T cell receptor beta chains below was sequenced from the same sample in a study of metastatic and nonmetastatic thyroid tumors. TCRdb used MiXCR to call clones anew from the PCR reads. Among 15,000 to 20,000 clones, 28% were seen once, and the ten largest hold under 12%. Thyroid surgery was preceded by no treatment in any patient. The sample was tumor tissue. The receptors originated from a female donor with papillary thyroid cancer or a benign thyroid nodule (not recorded which). Some clones in this sample may be carry-over from other donors' samples.

This clone was found a few times. This rearrangement joins TRBV28 to TRBJ1-1; TRBD1 matches 7 bases. The CDR3 extends over 20 amino acids. Looked up from germline, CDR1 is MDHEN and CDR2 is SYDVKM. Losses at the gene ends were 2 bases for V and 0 bases for J; bases not matched to a gene: 18. The CDR3 nucleotides are TGTGCCAGCAGTTTAAGCTCTGCGTGGGACAGTTATTATATGAACACTGAAGCTTTCTTT. Its protein is CASSLSSAWDSYYMNTEAFF.

The rearrangement links TRBV11-2 to TRBJ1-2; D is ambiguous. This CDR3 comprises 13 residues. In germline, CDR1 is SGHAT, CDR2 FQNNGV. The V end lost 1 base, the J end lost 6 bases, and 9 bases lay between the germline ends. CDR3 loop: CASSLGWENGYTF. The CDR3 region has the DNA TGTGCCAGCAGCTTAGGTTGGGAGAATGGCTACACCTTC.

This clone was observed at least ten times. V usage is TRBV11-1 and J usage is TRBJ2-3; 11 bases match TRBD2. The CDR3 has 16 residues. In germline, CDR1 is SGHAT, CDR2 FQDESV (reference sequence). The ends lost 5 bases at V and 4 bases at J; junction bases unmatched: 8. CDR3 in amino acids: CASSQYSGRASDTQYF. In DNA, the CDR3 is TGTGCCAGCAGCCAATATAGCGGGAGGGCCTCAGATACGCAGTATTTT.

The table lists this clone with a few counts. The J gene is TRBJ2-1, the V gene TRBV6-1, with 12 positions matching TRBD2. The CDR3 runs 17 residues. J lost 7 bases, V lost 4 bases, and 11 bases had no gene match. The V gene's germline CDR1 is MNHNS and CDR2 SASEGT. Here the CDR3 reads CASSGQSLAGGMNEQFF. CDR3 in DNA: TGTGCCAGCAGTGGGCAATCCCTAGCGGGGGGGATGAATGAGCAGTTCTTC.

By its share, this clone is medium-sized. The J gene is TRBJ2-7, the V gene TRBV6-1; no clear D gene. Trimming left V 6 bases short and J 3 bases short, with 3 bases between. The CDR3 extends over 10 amino acids. CDR1 and CDR2 from the germline V gene are MNHNS and SASEGT. CDR3 in DNA: TGTGCCAGCAGCCTCTACGAGCAGTACTTC. This translates into CASSLYEQYF.

This clone was found a few times. The rearrangement links TRBV12-3 or TRBV12-4 to TRBJ2-1; the D call may be TRBD1 or TRBD2 (5 bases each). The CDR3 is 12 amino acids. V was shortened by 4 bases and J by 9 bases, with 10 bases between the two germline ends. In nucleotides, the CDR3 is TGTGCCAGCAGTTCTTATGGGACTGAGCAGTTCTTC. Translating it yields CASSSYGTEQFF.

This clone appeared a few times. The chain uses TRBV6-1 and TRBJ2-7; D remains ambiguous. Trimming stripped 5 bases from V and 2 bases from J, with 10 bases between. The CDR3 extends over 13 amino acids. CDR1 is MNHNS and CDR2 is SASEGT in the germline V gene. CDR3: CASSWGITYEQYF. CDR3 sequence (DNA): TGTGCCAGCAGTTGGGGTATTACCTACGAGCAGTACTTC.

The chain combines TRBV9 with TRBJ2-7; perhaps TRBD1 as D (5 bases). CDR3 size: 16 residues. Germline CDR1 and CDR2: SGDLS and YYNGEE. The V and J ends lost 0 bases and 3 bases respectively, with 16 bases between them. The CDR3 region has the DNA TGTGCCAGCAGCGTAGCTCTACAGGATCGGAGCTACGAGCAGTACTTC. Amino acid sequence: CASSVALQDRSYEQYF.

At least ten counts were recorded for this clone. J is TRBJ1-3 and V is TRBV7-6, with 7 bases lining up with TRBD1. CDR3 length equals 14 residues. Trimming cost V 5 bases and J 4 bases; bases outside gene matches: 5. Germline V lookup: CDR1 SGHVS, CDR2 FNYEAQ. CDR3 loop: CASSLPGQGNTIYF. In DNA form, the CDR3 reads TGTGCCAGCAGCCTACCGGGACAGGGAAACACCATATATTTT.

The chain couples TRBV18 to TRBJ1-2; D unclear. Trimming removed 1 base from V and 2 bases from J, with 8 bases in between. CDR3 length: 14 amino acids. Germline V gene data show CDR1 as KGHSH and CDR2 as LQKENI. The CDR3 DNA follows: TGTGCCAGCTCACCACAGGCCAGGAACTATGGCTACACCTTC. Its translation: CASSPQARNYGYTF.

The chain has TRBV6-6 and TRBJ1-5; D possibly corresponds to TRBD1 (5 bases). V lost 4 bases, J lost 0 bases, and 19 bases lay in between. CDR1 is MNHNY and CDR2 is SVGAGI in the germline V gene (reference sequence). The length of the CDR3 is 18 residues. CDR3 bases: TGTGCCAGCAGTTTGTTTCGCGCAGGGACCTATAGCAATCAGCCCCAGCATTTT. It yields the protein CASSLFRAGTYSNQPQHF.

The chain employs TRBV28 and TRBJ2-7; TRBD2 matches at 7 bases. Germline trimming cut 7 bases from V and 3 bases from J; bases unmatched to any gene: 12. The CDR3 totals 15 residues. Per the germline V gene, CDR1 is MDHEN and CDR2 is SYDVKM. In DNA, the CDR3 is TGTGCCAGCACCCCCTGGGATAGCGGGTACTACGAGCAGTACTTC. It codes for CASTPWDSGYYEQYF.

In this sample, this clone turned up many times. The J gene is TRBJ2-3, the V gene TRBV10-1, with D tentatively TRBD2 (6 bases). Germline CDR1 WNHNN, CDR2 SYGVQD (reference sequence). The CDR3 runs 13 residues. The ends were cut back, 3 bases at V and 8 bases at J, with 12 bases in the middle. The CDR3, as DNA: TGCGCCAGCAGTGAAGGAGGGCAGGTTACGCAGTATTTT. Translation gives CASSEGGQVTQYF.

By share of the sample, this clone is medium-sized. The gene calls are TRBV11-1 and TRBJ2-7; 12 bases are shared with TRBD2. The ends lost 6 bases at V and 4 bases at J; junction bases unmatched: 7. This CDR3 comprises 15 residues. CDR1 is SGHAT and CDR2 is FQDESV in the germline V gene (reference sequence). This CDR3 reads CASSSSGTSGYEQYF. The CDR3 nucleotides are TGTGCCAGCAGTTCAAGTGGGACTAGCGGGTACGAGCAGTACTTC. Supplemented by reference TRBV11-1 and TRBJ2-7, the full variable domain reads EAEVAQSPRYKITEKSQAVAFWCDPISGHATLYWYRQILGQGPELLVQFQDESVVDDSQLPKDRFSAERLKGVDSTLKIQPAELGDSAMYLCASSSSGTSGYEQYFGPGTRLTVT.

This clone was counted ten times or more. The J gene is TRBJ2-1, the V gene TRBV6-5; 16 nucleotides line up with TRBD2. With 8 bases clipped from V and 8 bases from J, the junction kept 12 bases outside the gene matches. The CDR3 runs to 17 residues. The V gene's germline CDR1 is MNHEY and CDR2 SVGAGI. The CDR3, as DNA: TGTGCCAGCGGTACCGGGACTAGCGGGAGGGCCTTTTATGAGCAGTTCTTC. As protein: CASGTGTSGRAFYEQFF.

By share, this clone counts as medium-sized. Other DNA sequences within the sample encode an identical CDR3. The V call is TRBV12-3 or TRBV12-4, the J call TRBJ2-1; maybe TRBD1 (5 bases). The CDR3 is 13 residues long. V lost 3 bases and J lost 10, with 13 bases in between. The CDR3 sequence: CASSFGRQREQFF. The CDR3 DNA reads as TGTGCCAGCAGTTTCGGTCGACAGCGCGAGCAGTTCTTC.

This clone is medium-sized in the sample. The genes are TRBV10-2 and TRBJ2-3; 7 positions agree with TRBD1. Germline assignment: CDR1 WSHSY and CDR2 SAAADI. After removal of 5 bases from V and 5 bases from J, the junction contained 10 bases not matched to a gene. The CDR3 sequence is 15 residues long. CDR3 loop: CASSPTGDTQDTQYF. The CDR3 DNA is TGCGCCAGCAGTCCAACAGGGGACACACAAGATACGCAGTATTTT.

The J gene is TRBJ2-7, the V gene TRBV5-4; 10 positions match TRBD1. V shed 0 bases and J 5 bases; nucleotides not matched to a gene: 2. The CDR3 runs to 14 residues. Looked up from germline, CDR1 is SGHNT and CDR2 is YYREEE (reference sequence). CDR3 nucleotide sequence: TGTGCCAGCAGCTTGGCCGGACAGGGGGACGAGCAGTACTTC. This codes for CASSLAGQGDEQYF.

This rearrangement joins TRBV30 to TRBJ1-1; D not certain. This CDR3 contains 14 residues. The V gene lost 4 bases and the J gene lost 7 bases, with 19 bases spanning the gap. CDR1 and CDR2 (germline): GTSNPN, SVGIG (reference sequence). The CDR3 coding sequence is TGTGCCTGGACCTATAGGGCACCCCCAGGTGAAGCTTTCTTT. It codes for CAWTYRAPPGEAFF.

This clone was found a few times. A much more abundant neighbour one base away suggests this may be a read error. The chain links TRBV7-9 to TRBJ2-5; D tentatively reads TRBD1 or TRBD2 (5 bases each). Germline V gene lookup returns CDR1 SEHNR and CDR2 FQNEAQ (reference sequence). The CDR3 length is 14 residues. V lost 1 base, J lost 4 bases, and 10 bases lay in between. CDR3 amino acids: CASSLDRGRETQYF. In DNA, the CDR3 is TGTGCCAGCAGCTTAGATCGGGGACGAGAGACCCAGTACTTC. The complete variable domain, with remaining parts taken from reference TRBV7-9 and TRBJ2-5, reads DTGVSQNPRHKITKRGQNVTFRCDPISEHNRLYWYRQTLGQGPEFLTYFQNEAQLEKSRLLSDRFSAERPKGSFSTLEIQRTEQGDSAMYLCASSLDRGRETQYFGPGTRLLVL.

Relative to its sample, this clone is medium-sized. The chain joins TRBV19 to TRBJ2-1; 7 positions match TRBD2. The CDR3 is 15 residues long. V shed 5 bases, J shed 2 bases, and the junction held 6 bases outside the gene matches. The germline CDR1 and CDR2 sequences are LNHDA and SQIVND (reference sequence). CDR3 coding DNA: TGTGCCAGTAGTCGTAATGCGGGAGCCTACAATGAGCAGTTCTTC. Translating it yields CASSRNAGAYNEQFF.

The CDR3 spells CASSSGSTNEKLFF. The CDR3 DNA is TGTGCCAGCAGTTCAGGGTCAACTAATGAAAAACTGTTTTTT. This chain joins TRBV28 and TRBJ1-4; possibly TRBD1 for D (5 bases). Germline loops: CDR1 MDHEN, CDR2 SYDVKM. V was shortened by 4 bases and J by 0 bases, with 6 bases between the two germline ends. The CDR3 has 14 amino acids.

On this clone: Being one base from a much bigger clone, this may be a read error. This rearrangement joins TRBV5-6 to TRBJ2-2; the D gene is possibly TRBD2 (5 bases). Germline CDR1 reads SGHDT; CDR2 reads YYEEEE. The CDR3 has 13 residues. The CDR3 spells CASSRYGTGDLFF. CDR3 sequence (DNA): TGTGCCAGCAGCAGGTATGGCACCGGGGATCTGTTTTTT.

This clone was detected a few times. This rearrangement joins TRBV10-3 to TRBJ2-5; 7 bases are shared with TRBD2. This CDR3 contains 15 residues. In germline, CDR1 is ENHRY, CDR2 SYGVKD. V lost 5 bases, J lost 2 bases, and 8 bases stayed unmatched. In DNA form, the CDR3 reads TGTGCCATCAGTAAGAGCGGGAATTTACAAGAGACCCAGTACTTC. Translating gives CAISKSGNLQETQYF.

The chain links TRBV11-2 to TRBJ2-7; 8 bases are shared with TRBD1. V trimming: 4 bases; J trimming: 3 bases; junction bases outside the gene matches: 8. CDR1 and CDR2 (germline): SGHAT, FQNNGV. The CDR3 has 15 residues. The CDR3 protein is CASSCLGQGVYEQYF. In DNA form, the CDR3 reads TGTGCCAGCAGCTGCTTAGGACAGGGTGTCTACGAGCAGTACTTC.

The genes are TRBV10-3 and TRBJ1-1, with TRBD1 matching over 9 bases. Per germline, CDR1 ENHRY and CDR2 SYGVKD. V gave up 2 bases and J gave up 10 bases; unmatched junction bases: 11. CDR3 length: 15 amino acids. CDR3 sequence (DNA): TGTGCCATCAGTGAGCAGGACAGGGGAAACCTTTTAGCTTTCTTT. Encoded protein: CAISEQDRGNLLAFF.

This clone was seen at least ten times. The chain combines TRBV4-1 with TRBJ1-5; D may be TRBD1 (5 bases). The CDR3 has 14 amino acids. The germline V gene encodes CDR1 MGHRA and CDR2 YSYEKL. V lost 1 base, J lost 4 bases, and 8 bases lay in between. CDR3 sequence (DNA): TGCGCCAGCAGCCAAGGACAGCCGAATCAGCCCCAGCATTTT. This codes for CASSQGQPNQPQHF.